This note documents a single T cell receptor (beta chain) sequence. The data are from a study of T-cell reconstitution after alpha-beta-depleted transplantation in children. Unique molecular identifiers were used in preparing the TCRbeta library. TCRdb called the PCR reads again in MiXCR, with one record for every CDR3 protein. The sample includes some 550,000 distinct CDR3 sequences, around 19% of them seen just once. Germline CDR1 is SGDLS and CDR2 is YYNGEE. The CDR3 is 14 residues long. Deletions cut 4 bases from V and 3 bases from J, with 12 bases between. This receptor was identified in a human donor who donated a stem cell graft to a child with acute lymphoblastic leukemia. The chain is built from TRBV9 and TRBJ2-3, with D possibly being TRBD1 or TRBD2 (5 bases each). Sequencing used PBMCs from the stem cell graft donor, obtained from the stem cell graft. CDR3 in amino acids: CASSSSWGTDTQYF. CDR3 nucleotides: TGTGCCAGCAGCTCCTCGTGGGGGACAGATACGCAGTATTTT.